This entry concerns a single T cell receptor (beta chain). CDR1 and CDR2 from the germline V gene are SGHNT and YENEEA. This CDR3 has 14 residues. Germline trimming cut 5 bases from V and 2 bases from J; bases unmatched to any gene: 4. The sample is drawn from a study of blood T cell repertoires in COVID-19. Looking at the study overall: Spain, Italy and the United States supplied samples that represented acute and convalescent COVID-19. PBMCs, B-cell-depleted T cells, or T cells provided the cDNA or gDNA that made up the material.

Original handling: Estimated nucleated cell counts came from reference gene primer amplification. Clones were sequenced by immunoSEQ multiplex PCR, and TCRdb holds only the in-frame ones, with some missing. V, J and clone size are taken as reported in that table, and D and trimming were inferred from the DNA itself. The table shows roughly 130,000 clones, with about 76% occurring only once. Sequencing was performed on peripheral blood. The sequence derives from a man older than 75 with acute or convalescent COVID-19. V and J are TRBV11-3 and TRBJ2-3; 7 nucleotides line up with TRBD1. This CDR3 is CASSPGTDTDTQYF. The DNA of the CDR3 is TGTGCCAGCAGCCCCGGGACAGACACAGATACGCAGTATTTT.